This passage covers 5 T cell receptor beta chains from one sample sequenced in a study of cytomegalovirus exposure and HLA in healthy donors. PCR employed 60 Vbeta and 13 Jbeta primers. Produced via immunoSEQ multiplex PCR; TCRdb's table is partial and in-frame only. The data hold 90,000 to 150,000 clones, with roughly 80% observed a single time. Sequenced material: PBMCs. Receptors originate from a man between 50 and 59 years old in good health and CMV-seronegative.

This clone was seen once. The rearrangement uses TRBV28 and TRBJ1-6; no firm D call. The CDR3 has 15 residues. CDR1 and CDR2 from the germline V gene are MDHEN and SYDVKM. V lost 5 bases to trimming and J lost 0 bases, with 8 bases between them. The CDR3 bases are TGTGCCAGCAGTAGAGCGAGCTCCTATAATTCACCCCTCCACTTT. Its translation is CASSRASSYNSPLHF. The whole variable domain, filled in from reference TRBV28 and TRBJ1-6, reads DVKVTQSSRYLVKRTGEKVFLECVQDMDHENMFWYRQDPGLGLRLIYFSYDVKMKEKGDIPEGYSVSREKKERFSLILESASTNQTSMYLCASSRASSYNSPLHFGNGTRLTVT.

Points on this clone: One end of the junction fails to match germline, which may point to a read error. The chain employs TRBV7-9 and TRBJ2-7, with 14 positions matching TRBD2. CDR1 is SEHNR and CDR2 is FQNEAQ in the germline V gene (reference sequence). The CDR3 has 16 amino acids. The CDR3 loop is CSSSSPGTSGRGEQYF. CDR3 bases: TGTTCCAGCAGCTCGCCGGGGACTAGCGGGAGAGGCGAGCAGTACTTC. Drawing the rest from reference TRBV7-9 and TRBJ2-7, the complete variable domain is DTGVSQNPRHKITKRGQNVTFRCDPISEHNRLYWYRQTLGQGPEFLTYFQNEAQLEKSRLLSDRFSAERPKGSFSTLEIQRTEQGDSAMYLCSSSSPGTSGRGEQYFGPGTRLTVT.

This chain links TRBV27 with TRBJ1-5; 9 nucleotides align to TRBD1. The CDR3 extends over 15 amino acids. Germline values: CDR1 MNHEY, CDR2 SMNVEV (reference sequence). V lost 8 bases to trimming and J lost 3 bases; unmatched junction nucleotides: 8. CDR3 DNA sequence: TGTGCCAGCGGTCAGACAGGGGGAAACAATCAGCCCCAGCATTTT. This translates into CASGQTGGNNQPQHF.

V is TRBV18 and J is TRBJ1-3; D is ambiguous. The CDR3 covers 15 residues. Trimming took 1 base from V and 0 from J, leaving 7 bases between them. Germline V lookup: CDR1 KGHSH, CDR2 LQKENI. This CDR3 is CASSPLASSGNTIYF. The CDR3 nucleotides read TGTGCCAGCTCACCACTCGCTAGCTCTGGAAACACCATATATTTT.

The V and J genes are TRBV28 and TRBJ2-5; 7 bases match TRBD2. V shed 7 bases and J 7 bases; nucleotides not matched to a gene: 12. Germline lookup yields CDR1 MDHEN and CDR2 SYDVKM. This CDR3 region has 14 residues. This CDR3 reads CASTPSGLWATQYF. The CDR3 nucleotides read TGTGCCAGCACTCCTTCGGGACTATGGGCGACCCAGTACTTC.